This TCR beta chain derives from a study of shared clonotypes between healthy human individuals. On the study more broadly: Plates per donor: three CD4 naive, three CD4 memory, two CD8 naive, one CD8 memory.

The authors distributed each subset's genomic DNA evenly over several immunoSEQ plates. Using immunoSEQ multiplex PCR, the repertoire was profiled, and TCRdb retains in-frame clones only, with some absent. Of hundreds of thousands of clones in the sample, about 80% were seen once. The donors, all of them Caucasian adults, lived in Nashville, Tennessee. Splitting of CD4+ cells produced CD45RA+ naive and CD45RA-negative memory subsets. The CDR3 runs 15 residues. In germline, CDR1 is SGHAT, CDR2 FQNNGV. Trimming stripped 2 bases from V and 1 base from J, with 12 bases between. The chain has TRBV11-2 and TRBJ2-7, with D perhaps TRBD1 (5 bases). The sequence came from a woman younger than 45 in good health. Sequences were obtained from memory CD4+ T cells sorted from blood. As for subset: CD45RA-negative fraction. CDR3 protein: CASSLKAQGSYEQYF. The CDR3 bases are TGTGCCAGCAGCTTAAAGGCCCAGGGATCCTACGAGCAGTACTTC. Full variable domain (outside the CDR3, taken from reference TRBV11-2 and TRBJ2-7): EAGVAQSPRYKIIEKRQSVAFWCNPISGHATLYWYQQILGQGPKLLIQFQNNGVVDDSQLPKDRFSAERLKGVDSTLKIQPAKLEDSAVYLCASSLKAQGSYEQYFGPGTRLTVT.